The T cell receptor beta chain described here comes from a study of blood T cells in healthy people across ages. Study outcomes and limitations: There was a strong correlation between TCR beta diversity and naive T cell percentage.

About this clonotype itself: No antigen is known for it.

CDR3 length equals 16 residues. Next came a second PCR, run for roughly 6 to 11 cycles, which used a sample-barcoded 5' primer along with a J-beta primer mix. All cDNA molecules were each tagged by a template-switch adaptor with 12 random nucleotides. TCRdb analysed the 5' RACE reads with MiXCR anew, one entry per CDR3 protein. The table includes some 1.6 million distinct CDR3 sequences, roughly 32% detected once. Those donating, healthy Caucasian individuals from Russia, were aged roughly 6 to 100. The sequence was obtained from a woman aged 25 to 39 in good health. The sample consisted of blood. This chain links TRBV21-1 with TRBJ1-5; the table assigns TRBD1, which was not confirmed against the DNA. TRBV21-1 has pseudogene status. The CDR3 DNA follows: TGTGCCAGCAGCTTAGGGGGAGGACAGGGCGGTCAGCCCCAGCATTTT. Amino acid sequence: CASSLGGGQGGQPQHF.